Below, one T cell receptor beta chain is given with its context. Its antigen is not identified. Time point meaning: blood 2 weeks post-SBRT. Sample treatment: 15 Gy SBRT to primary tumor, nephrectomy 4 weeks later. This renal cell carcinoma was of the clear cell type. V was clipped by 4 bases and J by 0 bases, with 9 bases between them. The CDR3 length is 14 residues. Germline-derived CDR1 and CDR2 are MNHEY and SMNVEV (reference sequence). The data belong to a study of radiation and T cells in renal cell carcinoma. Overall study findings and caveats: Top tumor clonotypes rose in blood 2 weeks post-radiation, then contracted.

Only in-frame clones appear in the TCRdb table, and some are missing; sequencing was by immunoSEQ multiplex PCR. Of roughly 130,000 clones detected, over 75% appear once; the ten largest clones hold 1.5% to 2%. The TCR was taken from a woman aged 55-69 years with renal cell carcinoma. The source was blood, collected from a patient whose treatment included radiotherapy and nephrectomy. V gene TRBV27 combines with J gene TRBJ1-1; D gene uncertain. CDR3 amino acids: CASSSGSLNTEAFF. CDR3 coding DNA: TGTGCCAGCAGTTCGGGGTCCCTGAACACTGAAGCTTTCTTT.